The 3 T cell receptor beta chains below were found in one sample sequenced in a study of shared clonotypes between healthy human individuals. Only in-frame clones appear in the TCRdb table, and some are missing; sequencing was by immunoSEQ multiplex PCR. The sample lists nearly 1 million clones; 70% to 85% were seen once. Sequencing was carried out using memory CD4+ T cells sorted from blood. Described subset: CD45RA-negative fraction. These receptors came from a man younger than 30 in good health.

The chain recombines TRBV9 with TRBJ1-3; 8 bases are a match to TRBD1. The V segment lost 0 bases and the J segment 1 base; nucleotides outside the gene matches: 9. The CDR3 runs 18 residues. CDR1 is SGDLS, CDR2 YYNGEE, per germline. CDR3 coding DNA: TGTGCCAGCAGCGTAGGCTTGGGACAGGACCCTTCTGGAAACACCATATATTTT. Translated, it gives CASSVGLGQDPSGNTIYF.

The table lists this clone with a count of one. The genes are TRBV6-6 and TRBJ2-5; D is unclear. The V gene's germline CDR1 is MNHNY and CDR2 SVGAGI (reference sequence). Between the trimmed V and J ends, which lost 0 bases and 7 bases, there was a span of 9 bases. CDR3 length: 13 amino acids. The CDR3 sequence is CASSYSPGVTQYF. The CDR3 DNA is TGTGCCAGCAGTTACTCGCCTGGGGTGACCCAGTACTTC.

The chain's CDR3 is CASSVESGGYAGNTIYF. The CDR3 DNA follows: TGTGCCAGCAGCGTAGAGTCAGGGGGTTATGCTGGAAACACCATATATTTT. The chain joins TRBV9 to TRBJ1-3; 7 bases fit TRBD1. From germline, CDR1 is SGDLS and CDR2 YYNGEE. Trimming removed 0 bases from V and 2 bases from J; junction bases left unmatched: 8. CDR3 length equals 17 residues.